What follows are 22 T cell receptor beta chains derived from one specimen sequenced in a study of OX40 agonist ivuxolimab in advanced cancers. The method was immunoSEQ multiplex PCR; TCRdb's version includes in-frame clones alone and lacks a portion of them. The data hold some 80,000 clones, with approximately 86% observed a single time. This sample comprised CD4+ or CD8+ T cells sorted from blood, obtained in a trial of the OX40 agonist ivuxolimab. The receptors were sampled from an adult with an advanced solid tumor such as melanoma, head and neck, liver or kidney cancer.

CDR3 loop: CASSLGSGTGGTDTQYF. In nucleotides, the CDR3 is TGCGCCAGCAGCTTGGGGTCCGGGACAGGGGGCACAGATACGCAGTATTTT. The V call is TRBV5-1, the J call TRBJ2-3, with 10 bases matching TRBD1. Per the germline V gene, CDR1 is SGHRS and CDR2 is YFSETQ. The CDR3 has 17 amino acids. Trimming at V came to 0 bases and at J to 1 base, leaving 5 bases not matched to a gene.

The chain carries TRBV19 and TRBJ2-7; 8 bases fit TRBD1. Losses at the gene ends were 3 bases for V and 0 bases for J; bases not matched to a gene: 4. The CDR3 length is 15 residues. The germline V gene has CDR1 LNHDA and CDR2 SQIVND (reference sequence). The chain's CDR3 is CASSIVTGGSYEQYF. CDR3 DNA: TGTGCCAGTAGTATCGTAACAGGGGGCTCCTACGAGCAGTACTTC. The full variable domain, with the rest looked up from reference TRBV19 and TRBJ2-7, is DGGITQSPKYLFRKEGQNVTLSCEQNLNHDAMYWYRQDPGQGLRLIYYSQIVNDFQKGDIAEGYSVSREKKESFPLTVTSAQKNPTAFYLCASSIVTGGSYEQYFGPGTRLTVT.

The V call is TRBV5-8, the J call TRBJ2-1; D is ambiguous. Germline V CDR1 and CDR2: SGHTS, YDEGEE. V was pared by 2 bases and J by 5 bases, with 5 bases between. The CDR3 loop spans 12 amino acids. The CDR3 region is CASSLRHNEQFF. The CDR3, as DNA: TGTGCCAGCAGCTTAAGGCACAATGAGCAGTTCTTC.

The V call is TRBV2, the J call TRBJ2-7; a possible D gene is TRBD2 (7 bases). With 7 bases removed from V and 6 bases from J, the gap between germline ends came to 13 bases. The CDR3 totals 12 residues. Germline CDR1 reads SNHLY; CDR2 reads FYNNEI. The chain's CDR3 is CASIRGASEQYF. In DNA form, the CDR3 reads TGTGCCAGCATACGGGGGGCGAGCGAGCAGTACTTC.

The gene calls are TRBV28 and TRBJ1-2, with 7 bases fitting TRBD1. The germline CDR1 and CDR2 sequences are MDHEN and SYDVKM. The trim removed 6 bases at V and 5 bases at J, leaving 21 bases unmatched. The CDR3 extends over 18 amino acids. The CDR3 loop reads CASRGPSNRGPRWYGYTF. The CDR3 nucleotides read TGTGCCAGCAGGGGCCCCTCGAACAGGGGCCCTAGGTGGTATGGCTACACCTTC.

This clone was found a few times. This chain connects TRBV5-6 to TRBJ1-2; TRBD1 agrees at 9 bases. Germline V lookup: CDR1 SGHDT, CDR2 YYEEEE. The CDR3 loop spans 14 amino acids. V lost 4 bases, J lost 4 bases, and 5 bases stayed unmatched. The CDR3, as DNA: TGTGCCAGCAGCCGGACAGGGGAGATCTATGGCTACACCTTC. Translating it yields CASSRTGEIYGYTF.

The genes are TRBV6-1 and TRBJ1-2, with a possible D match to TRBD1 (5 bases). CDR1 MNHNS and CDR2 SASEGT come from the germline V gene. V was cut by 5 bases and J by 4 bases, with 8 bases left in between. The CDR3 loop spans 12 amino acids. The CDR3 here is CASSSRAYGYTF. The CDR3 nucleotides read TGTGCCAGCAGTTCCAGGGCCTATGGCTACACCTTC.

J is TRBJ1-1 and V is TRBV7-9; tentatively, D is TRBD1 (5 bases). The CDR3 sequence is 15 residues long. Per the germline V gene, CDR1 is SEHNR and CDR2 is FQNEAQ (reference sequence). With 1 base removed from V and 5 bases from J, the gap between germline ends came to 14 bases. The CDR3 region is CASSLVDLGGTEAFF. The CDR3 nucleotides are TGTGCCAGCAGCTTAGTAGACCTCGGGGGGACTGAAGCTTTCTTT.

The chain employs TRBV5-1 and TRBJ1-2; 10 positions match TRBD1. Per the germline V gene, CDR1 is SGHRS and CDR2 is YFSETQ. The CDR3 is 14 amino acids. V shed 2 bases, J shed 8 bases, and the junction held 6 bases outside the gene matches. The CDR3 spells CASSFSGTGEGYTF. CDR3 nucleotide sequence: TGCGCCAGCAGCTTTTCCGGGACAGGGGAGGGCTACACCTTC.

The rearrangement joins TRBV6-8 to TRBJ1-2; D is ambiguous. This CDR3 region has 11 residues. The germline V and J ends were trimmed by 4 bases and 5 bases, with 5 bases remaining between them. The germline CDR1 and CDR2 sequences are MNHGY and SAAAGT. The CDR3 sequence: CASSFQYGYTF. The DNA of the CDR3 is TGTGCCAGCAGTTTTCAGTATGGCTACACCTTC.

This clone has a handful of counts. The chain employs TRBV5-1 and TRBJ2-3; 8 bases line up with TRBD2. Germline trimming cut 1 base from V and 2 bases from J; bases unmatched to any gene: 9. The CDR3 consists of 17 residues. Germline CDR1 SGHRS, CDR2 YFSETQ. This CDR3 is CASSLYFPREVTDTQYF. The DNA for the CDR3 is TGCGCCAGCAGCTTGTATTTTCCGCGGGAGGTCACAGATACGCAGTATTTT.

The chain recombines TRBV5-1 with TRBJ2-1; no definite D call. The length of the CDR3 is 11 residues. Germline lookup yields CDR1 SGHRS and CDR2 YFSETQ. V was pared by 0 bases and J by 9 bases, with 4 bases between. CDR3 sequence: CASSLATEQFF. The DNA of the CDR3 is TGCGCCAGCAGCTTGGCCACTGAGCAGTTCTTC.

The rearrangement joins TRBV6-5 to TRBJ1-3; TRBD1 might be the D (6 bases). This CDR3 has 13 residues. CDR1 is MNHEY and CDR2 is SVGAGI in the germline V gene. V gave up 6 bases and J gave up 5 bases, with 11 bases separating them. The CDR3 DNA reads as TGTGCCAGCAGCCCACAGGGCCGAAACACCATATATTTT. Translated: CASSPQGRNTIYF.

The table lists this clone with a few counts. The chain carries TRBV29-1 and TRBJ2-3; 10 nucleotides agree with TRBD1. J was trimmed by 3 bases and V by 4 bases; bases with no gene match: 4. There are 14 residues in the CDR3. The germline CDR1 and CDR2 sequences are SQVTM and ANQGSEA. The CDR3 DNA is TGCAGCGTTGGGGGACAGGGGAAGACAGATACGCAGTATTTT. Translating it yields CSVGGQGKTDTQYF.

On this clone itself: Its ends do not fully match the called genes, so a read error is possible. V usage is TRBV6-1 and J usage is TRBJ1-5; D is ambiguous. The V gene's germline CDR1 is MNHNS and CDR2 SASEGT. The CDR3 covers 15 residues. The CDR3, as DNA: TGTGCCAGCAGTGACCAGTACCTTAGCCATCAGCCCCAGCATTTT. Protein product: CASSDQYLSHQPQHF.

The rearrangement links TRBV15 to TRBJ1-3; perhaps TRBD1 as D (5 bases). V dropped 2 bases and J dropped 5 bases, with 10 bases sitting between them. Germline CDR1 LNHNV, CDR2 YYDKDF (reference sequence). The CDR3 has 14 residues. The CDR3 DNA reads as TGTGCCACCAGCAGATCACGACAGCGAAACACCATATATTTT. Its protein is CATSRSRQRNTIYF.

The rearrangement uses TRBV9 and TRBJ2-3, with D perhaps given as TRBD1 or TRBD2 (6 bases each). Looked up from germline, CDR1 is SGDLS and CDR2 is YYNGEE. V lost 0 bases and J lost 3, with 11 bases in between. This CDR3 comprises 15 residues. The CDR3 DNA is TGTGCCAGCAGCGTAGGTGGAGGGGGAACAGATACGCAGTATTTT. This codes for CASSVGGGGTDTQYF.

The rearrangement joins TRBV9 to TRBJ2-5, with 7 bases aligning to TRBD2. CDR3 length: 14 residues. Germline CDR1 reads SGDLS; CDR2 reads YYNGEE. V shed 4 bases, J shed 5 bases, and the junction held 8 bases outside the gene matches. As DNA, the CDR3 is TGTGCCAGCAGCCGCTCGGGGGGATCGGAGACCCAGTACTTC. Translation: CASSRSGGSETQYF.

Note on this clone: Different DNA sequences within this sample yield the same CDR3. This chain connects TRBV7-9 to TRBJ2-5; D may be TRBD2 (6 bases). V was shortened by 5 bases and J by 0 bases, with 10 bases between the two germline ends. This CDR3 region has 14 residues. CDR1 is SEHNR and CDR2 is FQNEAQ in the germline V gene (reference sequence). The CDR3 coding sequence is TGTGCCAGCAGCCCCGGGGGACACCAAGAGACCCAGTACTTC. Its translation: CASSPGGHQETQYF.

This chain connects TRBV7-2 to TRBJ2-5; D ambiguous. With 8 bases removed from V and 1 base from J, the gap between germline ends came to 8 bases. CDR1 SGHTA and CDR2 FQGNSA come from the germline V gene. The CDR3 is made up of 12 amino acids. CDR3 residues: CASANFQETQYF. The CDR3 nucleotides read TGTGCCAGCGCCAACTTCCAAGAGACCCAGTACTTC.

This clone appeared once. This rearrangement joins TRBV5-5 to TRBJ1-3, with unresolved D. This CDR3 comprises 15 residues. Trimming stripped 0 bases from V and 2 bases from J, with 9 bases between. Germline-derived CDR1 and CDR2 are SGHKS and YYEKEE (reference sequence). CDR3 sequence reads: CASSLGGSTGNTIYF. In DNA form, the CDR3 reads TGTGCCAGCAGCTTGGGAGGGTCTACTGGAAACACCATATATTTT. Based on the CDR3 plus reference TRBV5-5 and TRBJ1-3, the full variable domain is DAGVTQSPTHLIKTRGQQVTLRCSPISGHKSVSWYQQVLGQGPQFIFQYYEKEERGRGNFPDRFSARQFPNYSSELNVNALLLGDSALYLCASSLGGSTGNTIYFGEGSWLTVV.

V usage is TRBV7-9 and J usage is TRBJ2-7; D uncertain. CDR3 length: 14 residues. Germline assignment: CDR1 SEHNR and CDR2 FQNEAQ (reference sequence). Trimming took 5 bases from V and 3 from J, leaving 14 bases between them. The chain's CDR3 is CASSPRGVRYEQYF. The CDR3 nucleotides are TGTGCCAGCAGCCCCCGTGGGGTCCGCTACGAGCAGTACTTC.